A single sample is the source of the 15 T cell receptor beta chains below, sequenced in a study of lymphopenia after photon versus proton radiotherapy. The repertoire was sequenced with immunoSEQ multiplex PCR; TCRdb's copy has only in-frame clones and lacks some. The sample consists of some 30,000 clones, 80% to 90% of them appearing once. Here the sequenced sample was peripheral blood, taken from a patient treated with proton-based radiotherapy. Receptors originate from a woman in her sixties or seventies with cholangiocarcinoma. Some clones in this sample may be carry-over from other donors' samples.

V gene TRBV6-5 combines with J gene TRBJ2-3; no clear D gene. CDR3 length: 16 residues. Trimming took 2 bases from V and 1 from J, leaving 13 bases between them. Germline V gene lookup returns CDR1 MNHEY and CDR2 SVGAGI. CDR3 protein: CASSYGRTHGTDTQYF. The CDR3 DNA is TGTGCCAGCAGTTACGGTCGGACCCATGGCACAGATACGCAGTATTTT.

The chain couples TRBV27 to TRBJ1-5; D remains ambiguous. There are 14 residues in the CDR3. V was clipped by 2 bases and J by 0 bases, with 5 bases between them. Germline V gives CDR1 MNHEY, CDR2 SMNVEV (reference sequence). The CDR3 DNA reads TGTGCCAGCAGTTTAAGCAGTAGCAATCAGCCCCAGCATTTT. It is translated as CASSLSSSNQPQHF.

The sample holds one count of this clone. The chain couples TRBV7-6 to TRBJ2-3; 11 bases are shared with TRBD2. The length of the CDR3 is 15 residues. Germline values: CDR1 SGHVS, CDR2 FNYEAQ. V lost 6 bases and J lost 4; bases outside the gene matches: 6. CDR3 residues: CASRQTSGGPDTQYF. CDR3 coding DNA: TGTGCCAGCAGACAAACTAGCGGGGGTCCAGATACGCAGTATTTT.

This clone was found once. The chain is built from TRBV14 and TRBJ2-1; D perhaps matches TRBD2 (7 bases). The CDR3 is 18 residues long. With 1 base removed from V and 3 bases from J, the gap between germline ends came to 19 bases. Germline V CDR1 and CDR2: SGHDN, FVKESK. The CDR3 sequence is CASSQGGGRAVYYNEQFF. The CDR3 coding sequence is TGTGCCAGCAGCCAAGGGGGGGGCAGGGCTGTTTACTACAATGAGCAGTTCTTC.

Details on this clone: The junction shows a germline mismatch at one end, possibly a read error. This chain uses TRBV7-7 with TRBJ2-1; 8 bases map to TRBD1. CDR1 and CDR2 (germline): SSHAT, FNYEAQ (reference sequence). The CDR3 contains 15 residues. Here the CDR3 DNA reads TGTGCTAGCAGCTTAGGGACAGGTACCTACAATGAGCAGTTCTTC. Protein: CASSLGTGTYNEQFF.

The gene calls are TRBV5-1 and TRBJ2-7; perhaps TRBD2 as D (5 bases). The CDR3 is 15 residues long. Germline CDR1 and CDR2: SGHRS and YFSETQ. V was pared by 4 bases and J by 0 bases, with 14 bases between. CDR3 bases: TGCGCCAGCAGCCCGGTGAGCGGACCCTCCTACGAGCAGTACTTC. Its translation: CASSPVSGPSYEQYF.

V gene TRBV18 combines with J gene TRBJ2-7, with 13 bases fitting TRBD2. The J segment lost 2 bases and the V segment lost 3 bases, leaving 4 bases of the junction unmatched. The CDR3 is 16 residues long. Germline V CDR1 and CDR2: KGHSH, LQKENI. DNA for the CDR3: TGTGCCAGCTCACCCGTACTAGCGGGAGGGCCCTACGAGCAGTACTTC. This encodes CASSPVLAGGPYEQYF.

The chain carries TRBV5-1 and TRBJ2-2, with 10 positions matching TRBD1. This CDR3 spans 18 amino acids. Germline assignment: CDR1 SGHRS and CDR2 YFSETQ. J was trimmed by 0 bases and V by 4 bases; bases with no gene match: 9. Here the CDR3 reads CASSPKPGTGANTGELFF. Written as DNA, the CDR3 is TGCGCCAGCAGCCCGAAACCAGGGACAGGGGCGAACACCGGGGAGCTGTTTTTT.

This clone was picked up a small number of times. V and J are TRBV18 and TRBJ1-4; the D is unclear. From germline, CDR1 is KGHSH and CDR2 LQKENI. There are 14 residues in the CDR3. V dropped 5 bases and J dropped 6 bases, with 13 bases sitting between them. The CDR3 here is CASSTESWDEKLFF. The CDR3 DNA reads TGTGCCAGCTCAACTGAGAGCTGGGATGAAAAACTGTTTTTT.

This clone was observed once. The rearrangement uses TRBV11-2 and TRBJ2-7; possibly TRBD1 for D (6 bases). The V gene's germline CDR1 is SGHAT and CDR2 FQNNGV. There are 14 residues in the CDR3. Between the trimmed V and J ends, which lost 5 bases and 3 bases, there was a span of 14 bases. The CDR3 spells CASSLRDNHYEQYF. CDR3 DNA: TGTGCCAGCAGCCTCCGGGACAATCACTACGAGCAGTACTTC.

The V and J genes are TRBV7-6 and TRBJ2-7, with 14 bases identical to TRBD2. The CDR3 is made up of 15 amino acids. V shed 3 bases and J 7 bases; nucleotides not matched to a gene: 5. Germline-derived CDR1 and CDR2 are SGHVS and FNYEAQ. CDR3 sequence (DNA): TGTGCCAGCAGCTTGGGACTAGCGGGAGTAGGGGAGCAGTACTTC. As protein: CASSLGLAGVGEQYF.

This clone was picked up one time. The rearrangement links TRBV5-4 to TRBJ2-1, with 8 positions matching TRBD1. CDR3 size: 16 residues. After removal of 1 base from V and 3 bases from J, the junction contained 6 bases not matched to a gene. The germline CDR1 and CDR2 sequences are SGHNT and YYREEE (reference sequence). This chain's CDR3 is CASSLSQGALYNEQFF. The CDR3 nucleotides read TGTGCCAGCAGCTTGTCCCAGGGGGCACTCTACAATGAGCAGTTCTTC.

V is TRBV19 and J is TRBJ1-3; 7 positions agree with TRBD1. Germline V gives CDR1 LNHDA, CDR2 SQIVND (reference sequence). The V segment lost 2 bases and the J segment 2 bases; nucleotides outside the gene matches: 9. The CDR3 extends over 17 amino acids. The DNA for the CDR3 is TGTGCCAGTAGTATACAGGGGACAGCAGGGCCTGGAAACACCATATATTTT. It yields the protein CASSIQGTAGPGNTIYF. The full variable domain, completed using reference TRBV19 and TRBJ1-3, is DGGITQSPKYLFRKEGQNVTLSCEQNLNHDAMYWYRQDPGQGLRLIYYSQIVNDFQKGDIAEGYSVSREKKESFPLTVTSAQKNPTAFYLCASSIQGTAGPGNTIYFGEGSWLTVV.

The gene calls are TRBV2 and TRBJ2-1; 10 nucleotides align to TRBD2. The CDR3 contains 14 residues. Germline V CDR1 and CDR2: SNHLY, FYNNEI. The V gene end was trimmed by 6 bases and the J gene end by 8 bases; junction bases not matched to a gene: 7. CDR3: CASRTEREGHEQFF. The CDR3, as DNA: TGTGCCAGCAGGACGGAGCGGGAGGGCCATGAGCAGTTCTTC.

This chain joins TRBV5-6 and TRBJ2-3; D not certain. CDR1 is SGHDT and CDR2 is YYEEEE in the germline V gene. The ends were cut back, 0 bases at V and 2 bases at J, with 4 bases in the middle. CDR3 length: 13 residues. This CDR3 reads CASSLDVTDTQYF. CDR3 nucleotide sequence: TGTGCCAGCAGCTTGGATGTCACAGATACGCAGTATTTT. The variable domain in full, completed from reference TRBV5-6 and TRBJ2-3, reads DAGVTQSPTHLIKTRGQQVTLRCSPKSGHDTVSWYQQALGQGPQFIFQYYEEEERQRGNFPDRFSGHQFPNYSSELNVNALLLGDSALYLCASSLDVTDTQYFGPGTRLTVL.